These 26 T cell receptor beta chains were all obtained from the same sample, sequenced in a study of identical twins. TCRdb independently ran MiXCR on the 5' RACE reads; one entry per CDR3 protein. The sample has more than 400,000 distinct CDR3 sequences; roughly 15% are singletons. These same data were also listed under a study on yellow fever vaccine responses in identical twins.

Sequencing was performed on CD4+ T cells sorted from blood. The receptors stem from a woman aged 18-30 years in good health.

This clonotype was counted only a few times. CDR3 sequence (DNA): TGTGCCAGCACCCCGGGAACCGGGACTACTAAGAATGAGCAGTTCTTC. Translated, it gives CASTPGTGTTKNEQFF. The V gene is TRBV28, the J gene TRBJ2-1, with 7 positions matching TRBD2. V trimming: 7 bases; J trimming: 7 bases; junction bases outside the gene matches: 16. This CDR3 is 16 amino acids long. Germline V gene sequence: CDR1 MDHEN, CDR2 SYDVKM.

V gene TRBV5-1 combines with J gene TRBJ2-7, with 11 bases identical to TRBD1. Germline CDR1 is SGHRS and CDR2 is YFSETQ. The CDR3 spans 17 residues. V was pared by 3 bases and J by 2 bases, with 10 bases of the junction left unmatched. The chain's CDR3 is CASSWTGGALLPYEQYF. In DNA, the CDR3 is TGCGCCAGCAGCTGGACAGGGGGCGCCCTCTTACCCTACGAGCAGTACTTC.

This clonotype occurred a few times. This chain joins TRBV7-9 and TRBJ2-3; 7 bases match TRBD2. The CDR3 covers 14 residues. After removal of 8 bases from V and 3 bases from J, the junction contained 8 bases not matched to a gene. The germline CDR1 and CDR2 sequences are SEHNR and FQNEAQ (reference sequence). The CDR3 DNA reads as TGTGCCAGCGGGGCGGGAGTACCGACAGATACGCAGTATTTT. Encoded protein: CASGAGVPTDTQYF.

V usage is TRBV18 and J usage is TRBJ2-1; TRBD1 or TRBD2 may be the D gene (5 bases each). Trimming took 5 bases from V and 0 from J, leaving 11 bases between them. The CDR3 runs 15 residues. Germline V CDR1 and CDR2: KGHSH, LQKENI. DNA for the CDR3: TGTGCCAGCTCAGGGGACGGAAGCTCCTACAATGAGCAGTTCTTC. It codes for CASSGDGSSYNEQFF.

This clonotype has more than one count but fewer than ten. The rearrangement joins TRBV20-1 to TRBJ1-2; maybe TRBD1 (6 bases). The V and J ends lost 5 bases and 4 bases respectively, with 17 bases between them. The CDR3 contains 14 residues. Germline V gene data show CDR1 as DFQATT and CDR2 as SNEGSKA (reference sequence). DNA for the CDR3: TGCAGTGCTCATGACAGGTCTTCGGGCTATGGCTACACCTTC. The encoded protein is CSAHDRSSGYGYTF.

A few counts support this clonotype. The rearrangement links TRBV29-1 to TRBJ1-2; TRBD1 matches 11 bases. The CDR3 is 13 residues long. V gave up 4 bases and J gave up 2 bases; unmatched junction bases: 0. Germline V lookup: CDR1 SQVTM, CDR2 ANQGSEA. CDR3: CSVGTGGNYGYTF. The CDR3 coding sequence is TGCAGCGTTGGGACAGGGGGCAACTATGGCTACACCTTC.

This clonotype was seen more than once but under ten times. The genes are TRBV7-6 and TRBJ2-7; D not resolved. Germline V CDR1 and CDR2: SGHVS, FNYEAQ. Deletions cut 1 base from V and 1 base from J, with 5 bases between. The CDR3 covers 13 residues. The CDR3: CASSLVQSYEQYF. CDR3 nucleotides: TGTGCCAGCAGCTTAGTCCAGTCCTACGAGCAGTACTTC.

This chain uses TRBV4-1 with TRBJ1-1; D not certain. The CDR3 is made up of 14 amino acids. Germline-derived CDR1 and CDR2 are MGHRA and YSYEKL. V gave up 4 bases and J gave up 0 bases, with 9 bases separating them. The CDR3 nucleotides read TGCGCCAGCAGCCGAAACAGCATGAACACTGAAGCTTTCTTT. It yields the protein CASSRNSMNTEAFF.

This clonotype occurred a few times. This rearrangement joins TRBV12-3 or TRBV12-4 to TRBJ1-1, with D maybe TRBD1 (5 bases). The CDR3 loop spans 15 amino acids. The ends were cut back, 3 bases at V and 0 bases at J, with 11 bases in the middle. CDR3 coding DNA: TGTGCCAGCAGTTTCCTCGCGGGGGTGAACACTGAAGCTTTCTTT. This gives the protein CASSFLAGVNTEAFF.

This rearrangement joins TRBV12-3 or TRBV12-4 to TRBJ2-1; maybe TRBD2 (6 bases). The CDR3 spans 13 residues. The ends were cut back, 6 bases at V and 4 bases at J, with 10 bases in the middle. The CDR3 spells CASSRDWYNEQFF. Written as DNA, the CDR3 is TGTGCCAGCAGCCGGGACTGGTACAATGAGCAGTTCTTC.

The chain joins TRBV11-2 to TRBJ2-7; TRBD1 matches 8 bases. The CDR3 spans 15 residues. Per the germline V gene, CDR1 is SGHAT and CDR2 is FQNNGV. The J segment lost 0 bases and the V segment lost 4 bases, leaving 5 bases of the junction unmatched. This CDR3 is CASSSPDRGSYEQYF. The CDR3 DNA sequence: TGTGCCAGCAGCTCACCCGACAGGGGCTCCTACGAGCAGTACTTC.

This clonotype has only a few counts. CDR3: CASSEEAGQGRFF. CDR3 in DNA: TGTGCCAGCAGTGAAGAAGCGGGACAGGGGCGCTTCTTT. V and J are TRBV2 and TRBJ1-1; 10 bases match TRBD1. CDR1 and CDR2 from the germline V gene are SNHLY and FYNNEI. The V segment lost 1 base and the J segment 14 bases; nucleotides outside the gene matches: 7. CDR3 length: 13 residues.

This clonotype came up a few times. The V gene is TRBV11-2, the J gene TRBJ1-1, with a possible D match to TRBD1 (5 bases). Trimming shortened V by 2 bases and J by 6 bases, and 13 bases separated the two germline ends. The germline gives CDR1 SGHAT, CDR2 FQNNGV. This CDR3 has 14 amino acids. CDR3 DNA: TGTGCCAGCAGCTTACAGGGCGCCCTCCCTGAAGCTTTCTTT. It yields the protein CASSLQGALPEAFF.

The V and J genes are TRBV6-1 and TRBJ2-5; D is perhaps TRBD1 (7 bases). V dropped 10 bases and J dropped 1 base, with 19 bases sitting between them. Germline V gives CDR1 MNHNS, CDR2 SASEGT. The CDR3 is 15 amino acids. CDR3 amino acids: CAIGGPTGRQETQYF. For the CDR3, the DNA is TGTGCCATCGGGGGCCCGACAGGGCGCCAAGAGACCCAGTACTTC.

The CDR3, as DNA: TGTGCCAGCAGCTTAAAATCAGGGAGCACCGGGGAGCTGTTTTTT. This translates into CASSLKSGSTGELFF. The V call is TRBV7-2, the J call TRBJ2-2; D tentatively fits TRBD1 or TRBD2 (5 bases each). Germline-derived CDR1 and CDR2 are SGHTA and FQGNSA. Trimming took 2 bases from V and 4 from J, leaving 11 bases between them. This CDR3 has 15 amino acids.

This clonotype was detected only a few times. The V and J genes are TRBV9 and TRBJ1-1, with D uncertain. V was pared by 0 bases and J by 0 bases, with 12 bases between. The germline V gene encodes CDR1 SGDLS and CDR2 YYNGEE. The CDR3 runs 16 residues. This chain's CDR3 is CASSVDVEPMNTEAFF. CDR3 sequence (DNA): TGTGCCAGCAGCGTAGACGTGGAACCCATGAACACTGAAGCTTTCTTT. The full variable domain, with the rest looked up from reference TRBV9 and TRBJ1-1, is DSGVTQTPKHLITATGQRVTLRCSPRSGDLSVYWYQQSLDQGLQFLIQYYNGEERAKGNILERFSAQQFPDLHSELNLSSLELGDSALYFCASSVDVEPMNTEAFFGQGTRLTVV.

The gene calls are TRBV28 and TRBJ2-3; no definite D call. Germline assignment: CDR1 MDHEN and CDR2 SYDVKM. This CDR3 has 14 amino acids. V was trimmed by 2 bases and J by 2 bases, leaving 8 bases between them. Here the CDR3 DNA reads TGTGCCAGCAGTTTAATCGCTACCACAGATACGCAGTATTTT. It is translated as CASSLIATTDTQYF.

There are a few counts of this clonotype. The chain recombines TRBV7-9 with TRBJ1-2; D possibly corresponds to TRBD1 (5 bases). Trimming took 5 bases from V and 0 from J, leaving 16 bases between them. This CDR3 region has 16 residues. Germline-derived CDR1 and CDR2 are SEHNR and FQNEAQ (reference sequence). CDR3 sequence reads: CASSLEGSPSNYGYTF. The DNA for the CDR3 is TGTGCCAGCAGCCTCGAGGGGAGCCCTTCTAACTATGGCTACACCTTC.

This sequence joins TRBV29-1 and TRBJ2-1; 8 bases match TRBD2. The germline V gene has CDR1 SQVTM and CDR2 ANQGSEA. The CDR3 runs 15 residues. V was pared by 7 bases and J by 8 bases, with 16 bases of the junction left unmatched. The CDR3 DNA is TGCAGCGCCCGAGTAGGTCTAGCGGGTACCCATGAGCAGTTCTTC. Protein: CSARVGLAGTHEQFF.

This clonotype was detected only a few times. CDR3 region: CASKIGGQGGREQYF. As DNA, the CDR3 is TGTGCCAGCAAAATCGGGGGACAGGGTGGGCGGGAGCAGTACTTC. The chain recombines TRBV6-1 with TRBJ2-7, with TRBD1 matching 9 bases. Germline values: CDR1 MNHNS, CDR2 SASEGT. The CDR3 is 15 amino acids. The ends lost 7 bases at V and 7 bases at J; junction bases unmatched: 14.

This clonotype occurred a few times. In DNA, the CDR3 is TGTGCCAGCAGCTTCGCGGGAACCAATTACAATGAGCAGTTCTTC. Protein: CASSFAGTNYNEQFF. This chain joins TRBV7-3 and TRBJ2-1, with a weak D call TRBD2 (6 bases). The length of the CDR3 is 15 residues. Trimming took 3 bases from V and 4 from J, leaving 13 bases between them. Germline-derived CDR1 and CDR2 are SGHTA and FQGTGA.

The CDR3 spells CASSPRWWGGTTTNTGELFF. In DNA, the CDR3 is TGTGCCAGCAGCCCCCGTTGGTGGGGGGGGACCACCACCAACACCGGGGAGCTGTTTTTT. This rearrangement joins TRBV12-3 or TRBV12-4 to TRBJ2-2, with 7 positions matching TRBD2. J was trimmed by 2 bases and V by 6 bases; bases with no gene match: 21. CDR3 size: 20 residues.

There are a few counts of this clonotype. This CDR3 is CASSSLGGPGELFF. The CDR3 nucleotides read TGTGCCAGCAGCTCCCTAGGGGGCCCCGGGGAGCTGTTTTTT. This rearrangement joins TRBV7-3 to TRBJ2-2; TRBD1 matches at 7 bases. The length of the CDR3 is 14 residues. Trimming at V came to 4 bases and at J to 6 bases, leaving 5 bases not matched to a gene. Per the germline V gene, CDR1 is SGHTA and CDR2 is FQGTGA.

This clonotype was seen just once. V usage is TRBV20-1 and J usage is TRBJ2-1, with D possibly being TRBD1 (6 bases). The CDR3 length is 14 residues. Germline V gives CDR1 DFQATT, CDR2 SNEGSKA (reference sequence). The V gene lost 3 bases and the J gene lost 4 bases, with 13 bases spanning the gap. CDR3 nucleotide sequence: TGCAGTGCTAGGGACAGACACCAGTACAATGAGCAGTTCTTC. This encodes CSARDRHQYNEQFF.

This rearrangement joins TRBV4-1 to TRBJ2-1; a weak D match, TRBD2 (5 bases). CDR3 length equals 17 residues. Trimming pared 2 bases from V and 3 bases from J, leaving 17 bases between. Germline assignment: CDR1 MGHRA and CDR2 YSYEKL. DNA of the CDR3: TGCGCCAGCAGCCAAAGATCCATTCGGGAAGGCTACAATGAGCAGTTCTTC. Its translation: CASSQRSIREGYNEQFF.

This clonotype was seen a few times. The chain employs TRBV12-3 or TRBV12-4 and TRBJ2-7, with D possibly being TRBD2 (6 bases). This CDR3 region has 14 residues. V was clipped by 3 bases and J by 3 bases, with 12 bases between them. In DNA, the CDR3 is TGTGCCAGCAGTTTCCCCGGGGGTCACTACGAGCAGTACTTC. Its translation is CASSFPGGHYEQYF.